This TCR beta chain originates from a study of lymphopenia after photon versus proton radiotherapy. Study outcomes and limitations: Under photons, naive T cells and diversity fell while effector/memory populations rose. After the lymphocyte nadir, photon-treated repertoires showed oligoclonal expansion, especially of CD8+ Temra cells.

CDR1 is SGHVS and CDR2 is FQNEAQ in the germline V gene. V was trimmed by 0 bases and J by 8 bases, leaving 14 bases between them. CDR3 length: 15 amino acids. Measured with immunoSEQ multiplex PCR; TCRdb has only the in-frame clones, and not every one. The repertoire includes 20,000 to 25,000 clones, around 84% of them detected once, and 15% to 20% sits in the top ten. In this sample, this clone turned up once. Its specificity is not known. The receptor was isolated from a man aged 55-75 years with pancreatic cancer. Sample: peripheral blood, taken from a patient treated with photon-based radiotherapy. This chain uses TRBV7-8 with TRBJ2-1; D is perhaps TRBD1 (6 bases). The chain's CDR3 is CASSLATGTYDEQFF. CDR3 nucleotides: TGTGCCAGCAGCTTAGCGACAGGCACGTACGATGAGCAGTTCTTC.